These T cell receptor beta chains were read from a single sample in a study of T-cell memory formation after mild COVID-19. TCRdb re-derived calls from the 5' RACE reads in MiXCR, one entry per CDR3 protein. The profile shows 530,000 or so distinct CDR3 sequences, roughly 17% of them singletons. Sample: PBMCs or a T cell subset sorted from them (not recorded which). The source of these receptors is an adult woman who had mild COVID-19 (a few samples of this study predate the infection). Cell type and time point are not known. Each CDR3 is given with its conserved first and last residue. The D gene is left open where the match is weak. Clone size, where shown, is once, few, many, or a class for clones that have expanded.

v_gene	j_gene	d_gene	abundance	CDR3nt	CDR3aa
TRBV19	TRBJ2-3	TRBD1	few	TGTGCCACCGGACAGGGTAACGTCATGTCGCAGTATTTT	CATGQGNVMSQYF
TRBV7-2	TRBJ2-7	TRBD2	NA	TGTGCCAGCAGCTTACTTTGGACTAGCGGGAGGGGCGAGCAGTACTTC	CASSLLWTSGRGEQYF
TRBV25-1	TRBJ2-3	TRBD1	NA	TGTGCCGCCGAGGGGACAGGTATGGCAGATACGCAGTATTTT	CAAEGTGMADTQYF
TRBV5-1	TRBJ2-1	NA	NA	TGCGCCAGCAGCTTAGCAGGGAGGAGTGAGCAGTTCTTC	CASSLAGRSEQFF
TRBV7-9	TRBJ2-1	NA	few	TGTGCCATAGGGGGACACTCCTACAATGAGCAGTTCTTC	CAIGGHSYNEQFF
TRBV7-6	TRBJ1-4	NA	few	TGTGCCAGCAGCTTATCCGATGTCGGCATTCAGTTTTTT	CASSLSDVGIQFF
TRBV5-1	TRBJ1-4	NA	NA	TGCGCCAGCAGCTCCGGAGGGAATGAAAAACTGTTTTTT	CASSSGGNEKLFF
TRBV5-6	TRBJ1-2	TRBD1	once	TGTGCCAGCAGCTGGGGGACAGCGCGCGCCTATGGCTACACCTTC	CASSWGTARAYGYTF
TRBV20-1	TRBJ1-5	NA	NA	TGCAGTGCTAGGTCGACGGGACACCACAATCAGCCCCAGCATTTT	CSARSTGHHNQPQHF
TRBV23-1	TRBJ2-2	TRBD1	NA	TGCGCCAGCAGTTTTGGACAGGGCGGTCACACCGGGGAGCTGTTTTTT	CASSFGQGGHTGELFF
TRBV7-3	TRBJ2-2	TRBD2	NA	TGTGCCAGCAGCTTAATAGCGGGGCCCTCCACCGGGGAGCTGTTTTTT	CASSLIAGPSTGELFF
TRBV7-8	TRBJ2-2	TRBD1	few	TGTGCCAGCACCAAAATGGGACAGGGAATTAACACCGGGGAGCTGTTTTTT	CASTKMGQGINTGELFF
TRBV30	TRBJ1-1	TRBD1	few	TGTGCCTGGAGTCTAGGACAGGGAAGAATTGAAGCTTTCTTT	CAWSLGQGRIEAFF
TRBV12-3/TRBV12-4	TRBJ2-1	TRBD2	NA	TGTGCCAGCACCGTCAAGCGGGAGGGCCGGTATGAGCAGTTCTTC	CASTVKREGRYEQFF
TRBV6-6	TRBJ1-4	NA	NA	TGTGCCAGCAGTTACGGGGGGACTGGTGAAAAACTGTTTTTT	CASSYGGTGEKLFF
TRBV10-3	TRBJ2-5	NA	NA	TGTGCCATCAGTGAGTCGGAGCTACACCAGTACTTC	CAISESELHQYF